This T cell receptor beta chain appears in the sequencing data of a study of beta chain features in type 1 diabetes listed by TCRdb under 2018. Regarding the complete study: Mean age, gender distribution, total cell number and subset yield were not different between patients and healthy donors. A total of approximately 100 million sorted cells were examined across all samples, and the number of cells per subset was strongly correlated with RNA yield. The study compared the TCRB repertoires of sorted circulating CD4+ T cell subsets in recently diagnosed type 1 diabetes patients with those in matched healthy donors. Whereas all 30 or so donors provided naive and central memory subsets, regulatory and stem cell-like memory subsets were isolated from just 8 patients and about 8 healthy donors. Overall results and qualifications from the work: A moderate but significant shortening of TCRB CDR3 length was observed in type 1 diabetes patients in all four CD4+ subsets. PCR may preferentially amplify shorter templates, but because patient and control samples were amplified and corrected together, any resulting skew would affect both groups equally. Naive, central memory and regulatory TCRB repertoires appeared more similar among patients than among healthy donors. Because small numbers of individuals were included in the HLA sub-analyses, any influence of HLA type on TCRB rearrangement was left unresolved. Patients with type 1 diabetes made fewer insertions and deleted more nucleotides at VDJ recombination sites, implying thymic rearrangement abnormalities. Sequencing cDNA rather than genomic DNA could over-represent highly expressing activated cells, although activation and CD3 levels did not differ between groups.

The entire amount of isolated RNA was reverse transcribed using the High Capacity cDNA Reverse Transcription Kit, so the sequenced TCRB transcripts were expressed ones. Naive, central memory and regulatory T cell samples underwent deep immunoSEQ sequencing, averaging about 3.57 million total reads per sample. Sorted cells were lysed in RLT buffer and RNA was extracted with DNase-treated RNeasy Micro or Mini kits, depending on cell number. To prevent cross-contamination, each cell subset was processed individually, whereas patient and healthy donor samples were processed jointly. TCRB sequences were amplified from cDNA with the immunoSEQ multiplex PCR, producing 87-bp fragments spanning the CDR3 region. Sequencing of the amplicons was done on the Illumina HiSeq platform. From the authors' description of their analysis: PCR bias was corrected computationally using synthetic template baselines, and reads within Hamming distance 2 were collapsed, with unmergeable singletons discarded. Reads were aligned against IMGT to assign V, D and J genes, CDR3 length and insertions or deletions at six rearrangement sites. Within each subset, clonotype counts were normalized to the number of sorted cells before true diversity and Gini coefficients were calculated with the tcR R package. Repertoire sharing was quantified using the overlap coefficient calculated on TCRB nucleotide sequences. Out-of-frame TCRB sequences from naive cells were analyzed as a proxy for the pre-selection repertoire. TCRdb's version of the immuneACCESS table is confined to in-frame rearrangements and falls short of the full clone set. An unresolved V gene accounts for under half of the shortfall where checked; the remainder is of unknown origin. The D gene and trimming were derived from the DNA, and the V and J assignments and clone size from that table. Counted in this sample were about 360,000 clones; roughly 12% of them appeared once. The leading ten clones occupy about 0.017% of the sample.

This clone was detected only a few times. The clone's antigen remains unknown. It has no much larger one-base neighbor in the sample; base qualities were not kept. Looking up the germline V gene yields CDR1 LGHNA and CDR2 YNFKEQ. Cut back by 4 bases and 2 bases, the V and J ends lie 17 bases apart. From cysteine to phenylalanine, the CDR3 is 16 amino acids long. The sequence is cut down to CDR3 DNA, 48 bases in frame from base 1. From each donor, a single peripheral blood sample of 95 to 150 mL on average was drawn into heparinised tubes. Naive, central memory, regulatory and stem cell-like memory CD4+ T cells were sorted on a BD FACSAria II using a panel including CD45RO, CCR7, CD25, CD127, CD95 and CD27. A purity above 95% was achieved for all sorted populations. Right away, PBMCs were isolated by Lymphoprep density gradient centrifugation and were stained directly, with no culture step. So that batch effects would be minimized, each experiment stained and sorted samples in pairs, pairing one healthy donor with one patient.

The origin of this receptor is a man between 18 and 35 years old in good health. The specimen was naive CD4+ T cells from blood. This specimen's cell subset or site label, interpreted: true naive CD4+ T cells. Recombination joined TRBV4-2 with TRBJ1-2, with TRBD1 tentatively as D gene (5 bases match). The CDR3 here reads CASSRAVDSSNYGYTF. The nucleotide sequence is TGTGCCAGCAGCCGGGCCGTCGACAGCTCCAACTATGGCTACACCTTC.